Listed here are 6 T cell receptor beta chains from one sample, sequenced in a study of identical twins listed by TCRdb under 2016. The library relied on 5' RACE. For sequencing, an Illumina HiSeq 2000 was employed. The raw public data were reprocessed by TCRdb itself: fastp quality trimming at Q25, MiXCR clonotype calling, in-frame beta chains only. Merged by CDR3 protein, the rows form single entries marked with the most common genes and DNA. The sample contains 250,000 or so distinct CDR3 sequences, approximately 7% of them found a single time. The ten top clones hold roughly 3.6% of the sample. These data also formed part of another study, on yellow fever vaccine responses in identical twins.

Specimen: memory (CD45RO+) T cells sorted from blood. Interpreted using the paper, the cell subset or site label stands for: CD45RO+ enriched T cells. The receptors derive from a woman aged 18 to 35 in good health.

This clonotype was detected ten times or more. The gene calls are TRBV10-3 and TRBJ2-1; 14 nucleotides match TRBD2. V shed 7 bases and J 6 bases; nucleotides not matched to a gene: 5. The length of the CDR3 is 15 residues. CDR1 and CDR2 from the germline V gene are ENHRY and SYGVKD. CDR3 sequence (DNA): TGTGCCATCACCGGGACTAGCGGGAGTATCAATGAGCAGTTCTTC. Its translation is CAITGTSGSINEQFF.

In its sample, this clonotype was seen many times. This rearrangement joins TRBV29-1 to TRBJ1-1, with TRBD1 matching over 7 bases. The germline CDR1 and CDR2 sequences are SQVTM and ANQGSEA. V was clipped by 7 bases and J by 9 bases; unmatched bases: 17. The CDR3 length is 14 residues. The CDR3 region has the DNA TGCAGCGGGGCCTCAGGGGGGGCCCAGAGGCAAGCTTTCTTT. Residues: CSGASGGAQRQAFF.

This clonotype was seen repeatedly, ten times or more. V is TRBV15 and J is TRBJ2-5; TRBD1 matches at 7 bases. Germline V gene lookup returns CDR1 LNHNV and CDR2 YYDKDF (reference sequence). V was pared by 8 bases and J by 1 base, with 7 bases of the junction left unmatched. The CDR3 consists of 14 residues. The CDR3 DNA reads TGTGCCACCCAGAAACAGGGGCCCCAAGAGACCCAGTACTTC. Its protein is CATQKQGPQETQYF.

This clonotype was seen ten or more times. This chain connects TRBV5-1 to TRBJ2-7, with unresolved D. Germline V gene sequence: CDR1 SGHRS, CDR2 YFSETQ. The V end lost 4 bases, the J end lost 6 bases, and 14 bases lay between the germline ends. The CDR3 spans 13 residues. The CDR3 bases are TGCGCCAGCAGCCCGTCGTTTATGTCCGAGCAGTACTTC. It specifies CASSPSFMSEQYF. The variable domain in full, with the rest retrieved from reference TRBV5-1 and TRBJ2-7, is KAGVTQTPRYLIKTRGQQVTLSCSPISGHRSVSWYQQTPGQGLQFLFEYFSETQRNKGNFPGRFSGRQFSNSRSEMNVSTLELGDSALYLCASSPSFMSEQYFGPGTRLTVT.

In its sample, this clonotype was seen a few times. This chain connects TRBV20-1 to TRBJ1-4, with D maybe TRBD1 (5 bases). Per germline, CDR1 DFQATT and CDR2 SNEGSKA (reference sequence). This CDR3 comprises 12 residues. V lost 4 bases, J lost 8 bases, and 11 bases lay in between. The CDR3 bases are TGCAGTGCTATGGGACGGGGAGAAAAACTGTTTTTT. This translates into CSAMGRGEKLFF.

This clonotype was detected ten times or more. The chain uses TRBV3-1 and TRBJ2-6; D call uncertain. This CDR3 is 14 amino acids long. Germline loops: CDR1 LGHDT, CDR2 YNNKEL (reference sequence). The ends were cut back, 5 bases at V and 1 base at J, with 6 bases in the middle. The CDR3 nucleotides are TGTGCCAGCAGCTTAGGATCTGGGGCCAACGTCCTGACTTTC. It specifies CASSLGSGANVLTF.